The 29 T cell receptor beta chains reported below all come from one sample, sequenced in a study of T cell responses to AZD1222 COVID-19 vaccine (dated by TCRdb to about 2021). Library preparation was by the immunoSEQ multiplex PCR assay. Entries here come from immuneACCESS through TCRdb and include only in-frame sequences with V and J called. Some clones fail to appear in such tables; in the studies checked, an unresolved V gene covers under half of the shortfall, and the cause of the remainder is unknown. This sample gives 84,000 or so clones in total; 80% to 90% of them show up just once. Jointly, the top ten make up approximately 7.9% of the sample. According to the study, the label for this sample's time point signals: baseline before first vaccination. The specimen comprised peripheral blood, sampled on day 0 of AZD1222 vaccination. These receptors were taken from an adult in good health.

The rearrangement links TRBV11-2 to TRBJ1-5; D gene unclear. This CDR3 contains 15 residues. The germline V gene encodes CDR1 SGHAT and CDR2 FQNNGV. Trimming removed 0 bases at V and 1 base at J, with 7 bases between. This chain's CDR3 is CASSLEPKSNQPQHF. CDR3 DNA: TGTGCCAGCAGCTTAGAACCGAAAAGCAATCAGCCCCAGCATTTT.

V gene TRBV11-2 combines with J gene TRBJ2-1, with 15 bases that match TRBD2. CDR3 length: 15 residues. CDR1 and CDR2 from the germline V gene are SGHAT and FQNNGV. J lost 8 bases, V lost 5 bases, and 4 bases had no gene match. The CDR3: CASSPGTSGRYEQFF. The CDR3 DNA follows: TGTGCCAGCAGCCCCGGGACTAGCGGGAGGTATGAGCAGTTCTTC.

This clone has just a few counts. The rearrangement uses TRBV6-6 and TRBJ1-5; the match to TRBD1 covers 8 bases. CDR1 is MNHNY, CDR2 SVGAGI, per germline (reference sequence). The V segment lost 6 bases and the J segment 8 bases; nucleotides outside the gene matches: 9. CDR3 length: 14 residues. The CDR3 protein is CASSLGQGAEPQHF. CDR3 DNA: TGTGCCAGCAGCCTGGGGCAGGGGGCTGAGCCCCAGCATTTT.

For the CDR3, the DNA is TGCAGCGGAAAGACGGAACCCTACGAGCAGTACTTC. Its translation is CSGKTEPYEQYF. The chain joins TRBV29-1 to TRBJ2-7; no reliable D call. The V end was cut by 7 bases, the J end by 2 bases, with 12 bases between. The CDR3 has 12 residues. Germline assignment: CDR1 SQVTM and CDR2 ANQGSEA.

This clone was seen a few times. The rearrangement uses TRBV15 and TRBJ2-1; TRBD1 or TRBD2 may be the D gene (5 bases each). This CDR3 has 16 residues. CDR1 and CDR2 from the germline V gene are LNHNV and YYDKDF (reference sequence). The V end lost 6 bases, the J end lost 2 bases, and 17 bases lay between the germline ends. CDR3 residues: CATRLRGPGTYNEQFF. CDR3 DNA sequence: TGTGCCACCAGGCTCAGAGGGCCAGGGACCTACAATGAGCAGTTCTTC.

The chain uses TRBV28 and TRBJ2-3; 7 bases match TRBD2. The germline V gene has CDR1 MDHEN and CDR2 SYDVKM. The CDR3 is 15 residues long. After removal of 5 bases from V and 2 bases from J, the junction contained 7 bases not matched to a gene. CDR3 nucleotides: TGTGCCAGCAGTCCACTCCGGGACTACACAGATACGCAGTATTTT. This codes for CASSPLRDYTDTQYF. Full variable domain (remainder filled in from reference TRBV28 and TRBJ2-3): DVKVTQSSRYLVKRTGEKVFLECVQDMDHENMFWYRQDPGLGLRLIYFSYDVKMKEKGDIPEGYSVSREKKERFSLILESASTNQTSMYLCASSPLRDYTDTQYFGPGTRLTVL.

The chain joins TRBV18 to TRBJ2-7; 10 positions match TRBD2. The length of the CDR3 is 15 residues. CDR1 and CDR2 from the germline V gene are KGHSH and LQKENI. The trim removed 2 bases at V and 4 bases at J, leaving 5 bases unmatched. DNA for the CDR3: TGTGCCAGCTCACCAGTAGCGGGAGGATCATACGAGCAGTACTTC. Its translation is CASSPVAGGSYEQYF.

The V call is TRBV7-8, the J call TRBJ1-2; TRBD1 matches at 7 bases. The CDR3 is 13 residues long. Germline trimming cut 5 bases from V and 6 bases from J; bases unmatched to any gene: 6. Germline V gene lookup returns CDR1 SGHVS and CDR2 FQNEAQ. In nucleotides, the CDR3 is TGTGCCAGCAGCCAACAGGGGATGGATGGCTACACCTTC. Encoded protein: CASSQQGMDGYTF.

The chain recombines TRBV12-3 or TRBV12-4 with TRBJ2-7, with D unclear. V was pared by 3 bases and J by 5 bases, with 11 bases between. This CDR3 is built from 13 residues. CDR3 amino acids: CASSFSSTNEQYF. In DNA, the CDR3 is TGTGCCAGCAGTTTTTCTAGTACCAACGAGCAGTACTTC.

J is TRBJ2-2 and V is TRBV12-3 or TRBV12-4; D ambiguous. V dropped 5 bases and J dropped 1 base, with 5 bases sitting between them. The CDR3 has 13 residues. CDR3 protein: CASSPQNTGELFF. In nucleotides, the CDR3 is TGTGCCAGCAGTCCACAGAACACCGGGGAGCTGTTTTTT.

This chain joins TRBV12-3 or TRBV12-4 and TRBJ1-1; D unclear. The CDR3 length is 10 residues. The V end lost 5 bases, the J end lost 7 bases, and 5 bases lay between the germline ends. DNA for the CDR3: TGTGCCAGCAGTGGGGATGAAGCTTTCTTT. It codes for CASSGDEAFF.

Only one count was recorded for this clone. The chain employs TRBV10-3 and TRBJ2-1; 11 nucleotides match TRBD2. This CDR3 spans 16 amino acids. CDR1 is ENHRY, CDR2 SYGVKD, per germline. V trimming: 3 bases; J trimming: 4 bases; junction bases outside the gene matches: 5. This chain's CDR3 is CAISDTTSGNYNEQFF. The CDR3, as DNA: TGTGCCATCAGTGACACGACTAGCGGGAATTACAATGAGCAGTTCTTC.

For the CDR3, the DNA is TGTGCCAGCAACCCTCAGGGTTGGACTGAAGCTTTCTTT. Translating gives CASNPQGWTEAFF. The rearrangement joins TRBV2 to TRBJ1-1; D may be TRBD1 (5 bases). Germline assignment: CDR1 SNHLY and CDR2 FYNNEI. This CDR3 has 13 residues. The V end lost 7 bases, the J end lost 5 bases, and 14 bases lay between the germline ends.

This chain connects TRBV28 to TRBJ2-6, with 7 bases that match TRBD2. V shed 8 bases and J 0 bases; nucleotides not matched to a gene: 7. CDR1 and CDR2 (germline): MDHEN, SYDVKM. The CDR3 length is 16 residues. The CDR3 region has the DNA TGTGCCAGCTGGGGAGGGGAACTCTCTGGGGCCAACGTCCTGACTTTC. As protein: CASWGGELSGANVLTF.

CDR3 in amino acids: CASSLVPGSGEAFF. The DNA of the CDR3 is TGCGCCAGCAGCTTGGTTCCGGGGTCGGGTGAAGCTTTCTTT. The rearrangement links TRBV5-1 to TRBJ1-1; D remains unclear. Germline V lookup: CDR1 SGHRS, CDR2 YFSETQ. This CDR3 has 14 amino acids. Trimming pared 0 bases from V and 7 bases from J, leaving 13 bases between.

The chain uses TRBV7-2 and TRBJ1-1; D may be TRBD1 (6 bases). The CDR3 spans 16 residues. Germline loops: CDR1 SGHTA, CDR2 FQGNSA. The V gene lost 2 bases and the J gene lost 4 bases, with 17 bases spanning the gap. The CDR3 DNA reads TGTGCCAGCAGCTTAACTCGTCAGGGGCGGCTCACTGAAGCTTTCTTT. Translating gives CASSLTRQGRLTEAFF.

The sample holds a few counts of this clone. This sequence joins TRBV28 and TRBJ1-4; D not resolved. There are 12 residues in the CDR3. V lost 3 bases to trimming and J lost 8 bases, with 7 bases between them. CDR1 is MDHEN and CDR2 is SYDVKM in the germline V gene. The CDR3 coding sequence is TGTGCCAGCAGTTTTGAACGGGAAAAACTGTTTTTT. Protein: CASSFEREKLFF. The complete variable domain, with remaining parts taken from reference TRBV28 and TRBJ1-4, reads DVKVTQSSRYLVKRTGEKVFLECVQDMDHENMFWYRQDPGLGLRLIYFSYDVKMKEKGDIPEGYSVSREKKERFSLILESASTNQTSMYLCASSFEREKLFFGSGTQLSVL.

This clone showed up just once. The CDR3: CAASQSSYNEQFF. The DNA for the CDR3 is TGTGCGGCGAGCCAGAGCTCCTACAATGAGCAGTTCTTC. The genes are TRBV7-9 and TRBJ2-1; no reliable D call. The germline gives CDR1 SEHNR, CDR2 FQNEAQ (reference sequence). The CDR3 runs 13 residues.

The CDR3 is CASSPSGGQETQYF. Written as DNA, the CDR3 is TGTGCCAGCAGCCCGAGCGGCGGCCAAGAGACCCAGTACTTC. The V and J genes are TRBV7-3 and TRBJ2-5; possibly TRBD2 for D (5 bases). CDR1 is SGHTA and CDR2 is FQGTGA in the germline V gene. V lost 5 bases to trimming and J lost 1 base, with 11 bases between them. CDR3 length: 14 amino acids.

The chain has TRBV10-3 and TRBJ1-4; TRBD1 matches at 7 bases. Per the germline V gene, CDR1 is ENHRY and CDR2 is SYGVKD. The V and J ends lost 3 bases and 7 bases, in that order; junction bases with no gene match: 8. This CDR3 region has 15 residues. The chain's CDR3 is CAISDRRGRVEKLFF. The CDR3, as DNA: TGTGCCATCAGTGATAGGAGGGGGCGAGTTGAAAAACTGTTTTTT.

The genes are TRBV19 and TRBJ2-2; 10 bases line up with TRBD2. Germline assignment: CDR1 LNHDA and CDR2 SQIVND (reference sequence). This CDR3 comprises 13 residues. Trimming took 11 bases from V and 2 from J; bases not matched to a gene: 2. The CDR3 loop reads CAGLADNTGELFF. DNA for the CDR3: TGTGCCGGACTAGCGGACAACACCGGGGAGCTGTTTTTT.

The CDR3 reads CASSLIGGQETQYF. The CDR3 DNA is TGTGCCAGCAGCTTAATTGGGGGACAAGAGACCCAGTACTTC. The genes are TRBV7-3 and TRBJ2-5; possibly TRBD1 or TRBD2 for D (5 bases each). Germline V gene sequence: CDR1 SGHTA, CDR2 FQGTGA. The length of the CDR3 is 14 residues. Trimming took off 1 base at V and 2 bases at J, with 8 bases between the two ends.

The CDR3 nucleotides are TGTGCCAGCAACATAGACAGGGGGCATCAGCATTTT. It encodes CASNIDRGHQHF. The V gene is TRBV2, the J gene TRBJ1-5; the match to TRBD1 covers 10 bases. Germline assignment: CDR1 SNHLY and CDR2 FYNNEI. Unmatched junction bases numbered 7, after V lost 7 bases and J lost 13 bases. The CDR3 is made up of 12 amino acids.

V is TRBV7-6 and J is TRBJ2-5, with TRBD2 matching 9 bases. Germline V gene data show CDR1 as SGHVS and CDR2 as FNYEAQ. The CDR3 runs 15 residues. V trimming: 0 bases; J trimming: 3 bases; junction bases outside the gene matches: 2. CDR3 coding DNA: TGTGCCAGCAGCTTAGCACGACTAGCGGAAGAGACCCAGTACTTC. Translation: CASSLARLAEETQYF.

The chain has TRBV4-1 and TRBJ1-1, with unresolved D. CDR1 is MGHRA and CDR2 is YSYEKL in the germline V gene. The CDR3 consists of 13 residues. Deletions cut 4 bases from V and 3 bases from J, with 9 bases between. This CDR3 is CASSPIIHTEAFF. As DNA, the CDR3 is TGCGCCAGCAGCCCGATAATTCACACTGAAGCTTTCTTT.

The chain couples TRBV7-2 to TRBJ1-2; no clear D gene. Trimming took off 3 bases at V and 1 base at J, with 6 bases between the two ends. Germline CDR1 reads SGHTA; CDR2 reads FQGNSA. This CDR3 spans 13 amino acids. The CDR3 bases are TGTGCCAGCAGCTTGCGGGGTAACTATGGCTACACCTTC. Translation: CASSLRGNYGYTF.

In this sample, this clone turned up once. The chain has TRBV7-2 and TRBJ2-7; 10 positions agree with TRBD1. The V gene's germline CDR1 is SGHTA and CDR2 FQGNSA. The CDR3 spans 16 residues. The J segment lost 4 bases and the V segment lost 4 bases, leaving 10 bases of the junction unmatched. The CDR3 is CASSSPWGQGLYEQYF. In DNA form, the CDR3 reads TGTGCCAGCAGCTCCCCATGGGGACAGGGGCTGTACGAGCAGTACTTC.

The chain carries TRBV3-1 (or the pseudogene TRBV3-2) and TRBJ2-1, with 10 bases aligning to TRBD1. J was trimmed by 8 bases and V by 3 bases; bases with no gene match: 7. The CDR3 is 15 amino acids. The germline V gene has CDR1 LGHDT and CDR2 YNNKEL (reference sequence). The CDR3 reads CASSHTGTGADEQFF. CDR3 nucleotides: TGTGCCAGCAGCCATACCGGGACAGGGGCCGATGAGCAGTTCTTC.

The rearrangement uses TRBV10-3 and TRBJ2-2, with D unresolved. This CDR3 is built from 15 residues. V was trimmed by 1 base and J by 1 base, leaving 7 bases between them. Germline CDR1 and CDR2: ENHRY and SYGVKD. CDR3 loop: CAISEWALNTGELFF. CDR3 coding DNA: TGTGCCATCAGTGAGTGGGCATTGAACACCGGGGAGCTGTTTTTT.